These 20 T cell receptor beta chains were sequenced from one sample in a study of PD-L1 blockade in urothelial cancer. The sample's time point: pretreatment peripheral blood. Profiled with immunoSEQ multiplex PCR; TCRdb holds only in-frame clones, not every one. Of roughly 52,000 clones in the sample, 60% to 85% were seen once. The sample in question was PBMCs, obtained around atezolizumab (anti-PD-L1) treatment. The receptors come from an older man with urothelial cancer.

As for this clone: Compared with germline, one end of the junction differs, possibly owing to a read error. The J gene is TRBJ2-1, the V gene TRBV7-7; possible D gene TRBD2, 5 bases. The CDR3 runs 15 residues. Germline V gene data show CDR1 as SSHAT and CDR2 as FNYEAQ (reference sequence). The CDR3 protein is CASSLATGSYNEQFF. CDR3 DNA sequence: TGTGCTAGCAGCTTAGCGACGGGGTCCTACAATGAGCAGTTCTTC.

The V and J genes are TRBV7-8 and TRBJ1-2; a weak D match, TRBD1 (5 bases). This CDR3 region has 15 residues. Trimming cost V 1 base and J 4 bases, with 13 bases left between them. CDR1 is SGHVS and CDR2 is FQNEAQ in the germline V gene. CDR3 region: CASSLVPGVGYGYTF. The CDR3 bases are TGTGCCAGCAGCTTAGTTCCGGGGGTGGGCTATGGCTACACCTTC.

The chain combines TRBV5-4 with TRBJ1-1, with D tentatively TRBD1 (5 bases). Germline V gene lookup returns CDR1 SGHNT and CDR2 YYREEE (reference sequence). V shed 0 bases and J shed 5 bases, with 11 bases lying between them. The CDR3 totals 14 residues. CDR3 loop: CASSLGQGGTEAFF. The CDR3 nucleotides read TGTGCCAGCAGCTTGGGTCAGGGAGGGACTGAAGCTTTCTTT.

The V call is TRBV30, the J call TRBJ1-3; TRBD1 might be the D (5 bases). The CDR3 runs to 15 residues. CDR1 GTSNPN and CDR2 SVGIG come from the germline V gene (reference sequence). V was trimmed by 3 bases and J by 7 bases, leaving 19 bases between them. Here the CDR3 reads CAWRGGTGLRNTIYF. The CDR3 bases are TGTGCCTGGAGGGGGGGAACTGGGCTTCGGAACACCATATATTTT.

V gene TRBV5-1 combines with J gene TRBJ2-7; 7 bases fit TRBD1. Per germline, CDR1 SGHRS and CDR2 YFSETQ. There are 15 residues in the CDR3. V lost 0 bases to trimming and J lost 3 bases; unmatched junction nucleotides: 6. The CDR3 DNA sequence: TGCGCCAGCAGCTTGGCGGGACAGAGAGGCTACGAGCAGTACTTC. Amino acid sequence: CASSLAGQRGYEQYF.

CDR3: CASSQTGLQLTDTQYF. CDR3 DNA: TGTGCCAGCAGTCAGACAGGGCTCCAGCTCACAGATACGCAGTATTTT. J is TRBJ2-3 and V is TRBV28; 7 nucleotides align to TRBD1. After removal of 5 bases from V and 2 bases from J, the junction contained 10 bases not matched to a gene. The CDR3 loop spans 16 amino acids. From germline, CDR1 is MDHEN and CDR2 SYDVKM.

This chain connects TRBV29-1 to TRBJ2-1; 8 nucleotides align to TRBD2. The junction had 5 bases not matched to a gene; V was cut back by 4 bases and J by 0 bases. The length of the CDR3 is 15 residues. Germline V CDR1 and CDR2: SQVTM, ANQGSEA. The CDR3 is CSVVAGGSSYNEQFF. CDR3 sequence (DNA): TGCAGCGTTGTGGCGGGAGGAAGCTCCTACAATGAGCAGTTCTTC.

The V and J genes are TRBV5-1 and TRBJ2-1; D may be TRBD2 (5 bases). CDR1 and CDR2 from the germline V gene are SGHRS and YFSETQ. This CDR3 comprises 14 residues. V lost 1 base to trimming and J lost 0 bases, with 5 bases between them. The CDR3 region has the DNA TGCGCCAGCAGCTTGAGCGGCTCCTACAATGAGCAGTTCTTC. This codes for CASSLSGSYNEQFF.

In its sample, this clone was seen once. CDR3 in DNA: TGTGCCAGTAGTACCACCAGACAGGGAATAAGCCCCAACTATGGCTACACCTTC. Encoded protein: CASSTTRQGISPNYGYTF. The rearrangement links TRBV19 to TRBJ1-2, with 7 bases matching TRBD1. The junction had 16 bases not matched to a gene; V was cut back by 4 bases and J by 2 bases. The CDR3 has 18 residues. CDR1 is LNHDA, CDR2 SQIVND, per germline (reference sequence).

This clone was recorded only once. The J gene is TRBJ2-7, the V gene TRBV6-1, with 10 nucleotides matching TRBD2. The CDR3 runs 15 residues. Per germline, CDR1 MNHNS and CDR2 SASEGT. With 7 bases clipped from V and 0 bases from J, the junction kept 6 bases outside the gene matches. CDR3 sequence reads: CASIFLAGDSYEQYF. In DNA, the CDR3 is TGTGCCAGCATCTTCCTAGCGGGGGACTCCTACGAGCAGTACTTC.

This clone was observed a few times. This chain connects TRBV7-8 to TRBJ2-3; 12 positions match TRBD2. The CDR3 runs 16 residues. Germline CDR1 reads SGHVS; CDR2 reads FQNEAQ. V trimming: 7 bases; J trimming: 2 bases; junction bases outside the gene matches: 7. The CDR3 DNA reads TGTGCCAGCACCTGGACTAGCGGGGCGATCACAGATACGCAGTATTTT. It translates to CASTWTSGAITDTQYF.

Here the CDR3 reads CASSLGPSGSYEQYF. The CDR3 region has the DNA TGTGCCAGCAGCTTAGGTCCTAGCGGATCCTACGAGCAGTACTTC. This chain uses TRBV11-2 with TRBJ2-7, with 7 bases matching TRBD2. The CDR3 runs to 15 residues. Germline-derived CDR1 and CDR2 are SGHAT and FQNNGV. The ends lost 1 base at V and 1 base at J; junction bases unmatched: 4.

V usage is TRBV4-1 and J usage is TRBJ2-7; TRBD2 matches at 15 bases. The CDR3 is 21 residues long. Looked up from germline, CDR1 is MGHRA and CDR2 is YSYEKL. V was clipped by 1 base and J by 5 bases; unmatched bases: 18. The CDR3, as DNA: TGCGCCAGCAGCCAAGTTACCACAGGGATAGGGACTAGCGGGAGGTCCAACGAGCAGTACTTC. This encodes CASSQVTTGIGTSGRSNEQYF.

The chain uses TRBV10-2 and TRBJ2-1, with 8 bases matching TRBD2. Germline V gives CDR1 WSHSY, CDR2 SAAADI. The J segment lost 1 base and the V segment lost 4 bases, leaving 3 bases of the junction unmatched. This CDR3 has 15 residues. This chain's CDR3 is CASSGGGGSYNEQFF. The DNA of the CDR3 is TGCGCCAGCAGTGGGGGCGGGGGGTCCTACAATGAGCAGTTCTTC.

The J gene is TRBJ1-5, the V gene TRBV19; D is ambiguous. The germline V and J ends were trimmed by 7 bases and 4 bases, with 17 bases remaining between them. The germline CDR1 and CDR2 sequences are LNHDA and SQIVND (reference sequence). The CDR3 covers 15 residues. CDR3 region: CASTREGSPNQPQHF. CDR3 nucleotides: TGTGCCAGTACCCGCGAAGGGAGTCCAAATCAGCCCCAGCATTTT.

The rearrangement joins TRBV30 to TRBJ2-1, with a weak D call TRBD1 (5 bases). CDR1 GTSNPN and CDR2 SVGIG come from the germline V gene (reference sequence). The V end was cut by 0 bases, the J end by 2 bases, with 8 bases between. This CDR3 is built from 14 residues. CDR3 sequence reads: CAWSVRGAYNEQFF. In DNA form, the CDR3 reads TGTGCCTGGAGTGTAAGGGGCGCCTACAATGAGCAGTTCTTC.

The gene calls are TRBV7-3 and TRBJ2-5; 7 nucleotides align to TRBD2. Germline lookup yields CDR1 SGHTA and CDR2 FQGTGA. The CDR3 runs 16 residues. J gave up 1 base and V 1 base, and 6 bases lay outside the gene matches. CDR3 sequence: CASSLSGGSGQETQYF. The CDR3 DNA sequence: TGTGCCAGCAGCTTAAGCGGCGGGAGTGGCCAAGAGACCCAGTACTTC.

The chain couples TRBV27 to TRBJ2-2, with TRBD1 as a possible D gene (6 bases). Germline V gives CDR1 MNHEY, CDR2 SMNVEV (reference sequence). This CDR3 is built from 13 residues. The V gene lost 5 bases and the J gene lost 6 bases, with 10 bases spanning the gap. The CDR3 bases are TGTGCCAGCAGTCCACAGGGCGCCGGGGAGCTGTTTTTT. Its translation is CASSPQGAGELFF.

Here the CDR3 DNA reads TGTGCCAGCAGTGAAGTGACAGGGGCCTCTCGAGAAAAACTGTTTTTT. Amino acid sequence: CASSEVTGASREKLFF. The chain has TRBV2 and TRBJ1-4; the match to TRBD1 covers 8 bases. CDR3 length: 16 residues. Germline V gene lookup returns CDR1 SNHLY and CDR2 FYNNEI. V lost 1 base to trimming and J lost 8 bases; unmatched junction nucleotides: 9. The variable domain in full, completed from reference TRBV2 and TRBJ1-4, reads EPEVTQTPSHQVTQMGQEVILRCVPISNHLYFYWYRQILGQKVEFLVSFYNNEISEKSEIFDDQFSVERPDGSNFTLKIRSTKLEDSAMYFCASSEVTGASREKLFFGSGTQLSVL.

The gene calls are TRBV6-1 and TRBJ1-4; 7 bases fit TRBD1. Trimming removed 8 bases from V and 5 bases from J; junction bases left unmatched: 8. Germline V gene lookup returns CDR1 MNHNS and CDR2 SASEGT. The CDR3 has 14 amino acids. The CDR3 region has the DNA TGTGCCAGCGTGCACAGGGGAGGAAATGAAAAACTGTTTTTT. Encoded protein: CASVHRGGNEKLFF.